This record looks at one T cell receptor beta chain sequence and its context. The specificity of this receptor is unknown. It has no much larger one-base neighbor in the sample; base qualities were not kept. Taken with the paper, the label for time point translates to: about 28 days (+/-7) after the second vaccine dose. AZD1222 recipients given second doses at about 4 weeks or at about 12 weeks were pooled, since spike-specific TCR depth and breadth were not found to differ between the two schedules. Samples from vaccinated people were obtained from the UK trials COV001 and COV002, which included a single-blind randomized controlled phase 2/3 trial of AZD1222 (ChAdOx1 nCoV-19) in healthy adults. For TCRbeta chain sequencing, PBMC samples were collected from trial participants at day 0 and at day 28 after the second dose. The source of the sample is a study of T cell responses to AZD1222 COVID-19 vaccine (dated by TCRdb to about 2021). Broadly, across the study: TCR sequencing covered approximately 230 trial participants: approximately 200 given two doses of AZD1222 and approximately 26 given two doses of MenACWY control vaccine. Enrollment into the trials was organized by age into subgroups of 18-55, 56-69 and 70-plus years, and those subgroups contained roughly 150, 30 and 60 TCR-sequenced participants, respectively.

The CDR3 regions of human TCRbeta chains were analyzed by immunosequencing. The authors' analysis ran thus. Repertoire TCRs were matched against a reference library of SARS-CoV-2-specific TCRs generated with the MIRA antigen-specificity platform. Breadth was defined as the fraction of unique TCRs that were SARS-CoV-2-associated, and depth was defined as the fraction of total T cells that were SARS-CoV-2-associated. Using the MIRA data, each spike-specific TCR was assigned both to the spike region to which the TCR was reactive and to a CD4 or CD8 class. Log10-transformed breadth and depth values were compared by one-way ANOVA with Sidak's multiple comparisons tests. TCRdb's version of the immuneACCESS table is confined to in-frame rearrangements and falls short of the full clone set. An unresolved V gene accounts for under half of the shortfall where checked; the remainder is of unknown origin. V, J and clone size reflect that table, while D and trimming were determined from the DNA. The sample contains 120,000 to 150,000 clones, more than 70% of them found a single time. The ten largest make up approximately 4.7% of the sample.

A distance of 2 bases separates the germline ends of V and J, which lose 5 bases and 0 bases respectively. The germline V gene (reference sequence) supplies CDR1 LNHDA and CDR2 SQIVND. The CDR3 runs 13 residues from the cysteine to the phenylalanine. Solely the CDR3 DNA is kept, with 39 bases framed from the first base. Summary of the overall study and its limitations: Epitopes outside the regions mutated in the B.1.351 and B.1.1.7 variants were reportedly recognized by nearly half of the unique spike-specific TCRs. Because no day 14 peak-response samples were available, repertoires were characterized only after the peak T cell response. Participants were mostly white British, with more females than males. The authors suggested clonal diversity may have been underestimated. CD4 TCRs associated with the vaccine covered the entire spike protein, and the dominant responses were in regions 160-218 and 743-854. Spike-specific TCR breadth and depth rose significantly after two AZD1222 doses compared with day 0 and with MenACWY recipients. The 56-69-year group was small, and its depth increase did not reach significance, likely because of low power. Conclusions about previously exposed vaccinees are limited, since just five or six AZD1222 recipients were seropositive for SARS-CoV-2 at baseline.

The chain employs TRBV19 and TRBJ2-6; the D gene lacks a confident call. This specimen consisted of peripheral blood, obtained 28 days after the second AZD1222 dose. The sequence came from an adult who received the AZD1222 COVID-19 vaccine. The nucleotide sequence reads as follows: TGTGCCAGTAGTGACTCTGGGGCCAACGTCCTGACTTTC. It translates as CASSDSGANVLTF.